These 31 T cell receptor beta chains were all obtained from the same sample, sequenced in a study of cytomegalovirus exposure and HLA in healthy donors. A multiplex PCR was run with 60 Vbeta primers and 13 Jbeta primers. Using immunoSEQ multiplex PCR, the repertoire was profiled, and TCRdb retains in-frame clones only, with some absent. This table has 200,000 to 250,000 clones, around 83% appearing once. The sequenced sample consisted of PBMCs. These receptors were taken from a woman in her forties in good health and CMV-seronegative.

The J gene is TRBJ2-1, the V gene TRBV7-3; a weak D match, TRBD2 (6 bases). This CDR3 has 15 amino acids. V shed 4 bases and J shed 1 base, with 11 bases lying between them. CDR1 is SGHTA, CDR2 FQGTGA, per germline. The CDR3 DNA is TGTGCCAGCAGCTACGCCGGAGGGTCCTACAATGAGCAGTTCTTC. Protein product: CASSYAGGSYNEQFF.

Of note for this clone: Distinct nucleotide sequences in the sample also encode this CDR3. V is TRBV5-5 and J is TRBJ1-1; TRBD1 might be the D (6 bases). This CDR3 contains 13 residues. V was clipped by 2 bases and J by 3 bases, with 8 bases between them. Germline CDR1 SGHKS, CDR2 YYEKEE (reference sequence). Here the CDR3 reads CASSLQGDTEAFF. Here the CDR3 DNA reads TGTGCCAGCAGCTTACAGGGAGACACTGAAGCTTTCTTT. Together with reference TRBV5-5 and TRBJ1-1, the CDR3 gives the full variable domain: DAGVTQSPTHLIKTRGQQVTLRCSPISGHKSVSWYQQVLGQGPQFIFQYYEKEERGRGNFPDRFSARQFPNYSSELNVNALLLGDSALYLCASSLQGDTEAFFGQGTRLTVV.

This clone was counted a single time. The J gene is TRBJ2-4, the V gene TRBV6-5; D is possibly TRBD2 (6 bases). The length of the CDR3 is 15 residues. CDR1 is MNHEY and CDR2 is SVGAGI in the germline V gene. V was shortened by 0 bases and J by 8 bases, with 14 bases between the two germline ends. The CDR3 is CASSYSGGRRDIQYF. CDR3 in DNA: TGTGCCAGCAGTTACTCAGGAGGGAGGCGAGACATTCAGTACTTC.

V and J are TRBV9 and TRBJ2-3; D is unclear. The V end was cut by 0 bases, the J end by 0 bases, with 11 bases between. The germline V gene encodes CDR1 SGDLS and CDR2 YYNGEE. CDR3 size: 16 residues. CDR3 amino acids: CASSVGVRSSTDTQYF. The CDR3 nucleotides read TGTGCCAGCAGCGTAGGAGTACGTTCTAGCACAGATACGCAGTATTTT.

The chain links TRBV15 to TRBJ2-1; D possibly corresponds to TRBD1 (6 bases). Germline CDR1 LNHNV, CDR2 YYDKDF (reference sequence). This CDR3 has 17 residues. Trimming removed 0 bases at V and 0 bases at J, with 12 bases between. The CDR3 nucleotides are TGTGCCACCAGCAGAGAACGACAGGTTAGCTCCTACAATGAGCAGTTCTTC. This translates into CATSRERQVSSYNEQFF.

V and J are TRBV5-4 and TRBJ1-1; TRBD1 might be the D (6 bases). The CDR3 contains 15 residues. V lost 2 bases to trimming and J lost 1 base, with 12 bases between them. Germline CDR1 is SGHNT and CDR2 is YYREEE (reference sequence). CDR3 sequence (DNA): TGTGCCAGCAGCTTAATGTCAGGGGAGAACACTGAAGCTTTCTTT. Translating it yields CASSLMSGENTEAFF.

This CDR3 is CASSLAATPGQETQYF. The CDR3 nucleotides are TGTGCCAGCAGCTTAGCGGCGACCCCGGGGCAAGAGACCCAGTACTTC. The chain is built from TRBV7-2 and TRBJ2-5; tentatively, D is TRBD2 (5 bases). V was cut by 0 bases and J by 2 bases, with 13 bases left in between. CDR1 is SGHTA, CDR2 FQGNSA, per germline. The CDR3 has 16 residues.

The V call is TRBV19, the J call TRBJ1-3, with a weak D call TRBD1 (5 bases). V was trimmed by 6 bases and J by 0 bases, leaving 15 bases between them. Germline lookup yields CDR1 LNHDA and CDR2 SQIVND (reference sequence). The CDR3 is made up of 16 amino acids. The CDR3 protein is CASSVGQRNSGNTIYF. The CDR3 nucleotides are TGTGCCAGTAGCGTGGGGCAGAGGAACTCTGGAAACACCATATATTTT.

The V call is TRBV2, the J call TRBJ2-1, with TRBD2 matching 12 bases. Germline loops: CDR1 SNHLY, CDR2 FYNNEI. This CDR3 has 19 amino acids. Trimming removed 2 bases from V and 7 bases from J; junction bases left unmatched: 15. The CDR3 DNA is TGTGCCAGCAGTGAAACCCCCGGACTAGCGGGAAGGTTGCAGAATGAGCAGTTCTTC. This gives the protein CASSETPGLAGRLQNEQFF.

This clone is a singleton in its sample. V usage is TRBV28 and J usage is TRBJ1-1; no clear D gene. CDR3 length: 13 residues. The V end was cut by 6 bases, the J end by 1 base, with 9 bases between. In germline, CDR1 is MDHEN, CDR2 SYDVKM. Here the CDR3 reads CASRTSGNTEAFF. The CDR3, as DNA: TGTGCCAGCAGAACCTCAGGGAACACTGAAGCTTTCTTT.

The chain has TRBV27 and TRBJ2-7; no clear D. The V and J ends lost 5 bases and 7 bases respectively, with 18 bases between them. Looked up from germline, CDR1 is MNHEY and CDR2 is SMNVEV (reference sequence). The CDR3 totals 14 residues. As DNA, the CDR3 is TGTGCCAGCAGTGTAATCTCGATTGGGCCTGAGCAGTACTTC. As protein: CASSVISIGPEQYF.

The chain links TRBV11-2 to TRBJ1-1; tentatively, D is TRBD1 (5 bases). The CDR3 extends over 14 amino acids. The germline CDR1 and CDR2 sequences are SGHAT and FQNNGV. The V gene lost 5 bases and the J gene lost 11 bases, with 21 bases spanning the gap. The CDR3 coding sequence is TGTGCCAGCAGCGGATACAGACAGCTTCCGGTGGCTTTCTTT. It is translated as CASSGYRQLPVAFF.

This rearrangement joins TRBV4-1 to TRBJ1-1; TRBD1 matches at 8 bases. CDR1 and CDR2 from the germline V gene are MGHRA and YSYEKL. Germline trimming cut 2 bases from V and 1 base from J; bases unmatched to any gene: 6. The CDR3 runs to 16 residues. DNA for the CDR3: TGCGCCAGCAGCCAAACCGACAGGGGTCCGAACACTGAAGCTTTCTTT. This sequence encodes CASSQTDRGPNTEAFF.

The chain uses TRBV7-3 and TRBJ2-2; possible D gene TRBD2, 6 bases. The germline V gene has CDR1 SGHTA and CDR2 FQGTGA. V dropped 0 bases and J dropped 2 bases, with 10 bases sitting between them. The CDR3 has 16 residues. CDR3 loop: CASSLTGGVNTGELFF. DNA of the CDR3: TGTGCCAGCAGCTTAACCGGGGGTGTTAACACCGGGGAGCTGTTTTTT.

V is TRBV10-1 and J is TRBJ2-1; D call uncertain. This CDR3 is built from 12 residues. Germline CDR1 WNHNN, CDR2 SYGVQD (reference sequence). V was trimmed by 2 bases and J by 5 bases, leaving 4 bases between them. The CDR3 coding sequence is TGCGCCAGCAGTGAGCGGGACAATGAGCAGTTCTTC. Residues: CASSERDNEQFF.

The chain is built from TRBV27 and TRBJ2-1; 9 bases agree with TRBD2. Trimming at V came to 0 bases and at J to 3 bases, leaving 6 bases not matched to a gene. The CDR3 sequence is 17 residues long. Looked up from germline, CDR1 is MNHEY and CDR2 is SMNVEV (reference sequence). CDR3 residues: CASSLSSGGRHYNEQFF. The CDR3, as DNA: TGTGCCAGCAGTTTATCTAGCGGGGGACGCCACTACAATGAGCAGTTCTTC.

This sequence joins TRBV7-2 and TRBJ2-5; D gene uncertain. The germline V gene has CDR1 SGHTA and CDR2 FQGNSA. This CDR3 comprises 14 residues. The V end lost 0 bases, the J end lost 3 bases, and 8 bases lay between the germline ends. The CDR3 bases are TGTGCCAGCAGCTTAGCGGGCATCAAAGAGACCCAGTACTTC. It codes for CASSLAGIKETQYF.

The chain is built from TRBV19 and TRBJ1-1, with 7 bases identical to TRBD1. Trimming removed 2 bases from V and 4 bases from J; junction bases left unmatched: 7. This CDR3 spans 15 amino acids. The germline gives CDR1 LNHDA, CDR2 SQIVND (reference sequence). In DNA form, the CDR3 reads TGTGCCAGTAGTATAACAGCAGGGGGGAGCACTGAAGCTTTCTTT. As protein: CASSITAGGSTEAFF.

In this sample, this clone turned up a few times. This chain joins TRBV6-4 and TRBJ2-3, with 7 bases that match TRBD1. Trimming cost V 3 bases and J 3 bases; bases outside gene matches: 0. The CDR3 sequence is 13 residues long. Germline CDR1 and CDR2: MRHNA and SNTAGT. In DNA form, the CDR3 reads TGTGCCAGCAGTGAACAGGGGACAGATACGCAGTATTTT. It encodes CASSEQGTDTQYF.

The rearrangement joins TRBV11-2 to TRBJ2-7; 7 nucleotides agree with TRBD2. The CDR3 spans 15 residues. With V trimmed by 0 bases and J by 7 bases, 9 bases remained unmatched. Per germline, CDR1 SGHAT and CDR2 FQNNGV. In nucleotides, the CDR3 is TGTGCCAGCAGCTTAGATACACTCGCGGGAGCTGAGCAGTACTTC. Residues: CASSLDTLAGAEQYF.

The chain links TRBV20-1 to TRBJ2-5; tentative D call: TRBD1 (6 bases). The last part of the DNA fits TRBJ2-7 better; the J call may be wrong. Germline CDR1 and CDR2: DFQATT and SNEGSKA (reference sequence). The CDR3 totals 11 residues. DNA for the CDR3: TGCAGTGCTTCGGACAGATACGAGCAGTACTTC. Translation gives CSASDRYEQYF.

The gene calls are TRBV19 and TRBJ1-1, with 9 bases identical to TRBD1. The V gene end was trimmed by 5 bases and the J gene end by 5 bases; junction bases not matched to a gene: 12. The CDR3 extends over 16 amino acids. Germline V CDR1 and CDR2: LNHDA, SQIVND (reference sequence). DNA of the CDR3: TGTGCCAGTAGTCTACAGGGGGCGCGAAAATGGACTGAAGCTTTCTTT. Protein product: CASSLQGARKWTEAFF.

The CDR3 nucleotides are TGTGCCAGCAGCTTATCTAGCGGTTATCAAGAGACCCAGTACTTC. Translating gives CASSLSSGYQETQYF. The chain couples TRBV7-2 to TRBJ2-5; 7 nucleotides agree with TRBD2. The CDR3 totals 15 residues. V gave up 2 bases and J gave up 2 bases; unmatched junction bases: 5. CDR1 SGHTA and CDR2 FQGNSA come from the germline V gene.

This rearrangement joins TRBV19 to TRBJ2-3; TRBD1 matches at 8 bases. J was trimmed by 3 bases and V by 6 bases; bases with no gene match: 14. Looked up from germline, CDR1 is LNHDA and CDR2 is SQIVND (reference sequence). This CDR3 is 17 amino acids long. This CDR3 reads CASRSSFGTGLTDTQYF. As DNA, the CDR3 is TGTGCCAGTAGGTCCTCGTTCGGGACAGGCCTAACAGATACGCAGTATTTT.

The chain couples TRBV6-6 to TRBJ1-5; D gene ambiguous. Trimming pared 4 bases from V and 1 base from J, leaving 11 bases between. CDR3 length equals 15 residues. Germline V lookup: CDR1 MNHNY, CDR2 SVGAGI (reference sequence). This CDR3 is CASSWEGRSNQPQHF. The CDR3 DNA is TGTGCCAGCAGTTGGGAGGGTAGGAGCAATCAGCCCCAGCATTTT.

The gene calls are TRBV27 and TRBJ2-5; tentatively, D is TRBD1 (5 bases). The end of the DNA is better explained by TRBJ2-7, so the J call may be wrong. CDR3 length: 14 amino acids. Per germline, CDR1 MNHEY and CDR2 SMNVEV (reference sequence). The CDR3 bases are TGTGCCAGCAGTTTCGCTCAGGGATGGGTCGAGCAGTACTTC. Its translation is CASSFAQGWVEQYF.

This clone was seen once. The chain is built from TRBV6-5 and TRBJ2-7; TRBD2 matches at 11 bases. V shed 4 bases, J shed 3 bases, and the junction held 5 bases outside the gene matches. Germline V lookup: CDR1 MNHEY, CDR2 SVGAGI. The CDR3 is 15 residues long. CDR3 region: CASSSTSGRGYEQYF. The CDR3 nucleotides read TGTGCCAGCAGTTCCACTAGCGGGAGAGGCTACGAGCAGTACTTC.

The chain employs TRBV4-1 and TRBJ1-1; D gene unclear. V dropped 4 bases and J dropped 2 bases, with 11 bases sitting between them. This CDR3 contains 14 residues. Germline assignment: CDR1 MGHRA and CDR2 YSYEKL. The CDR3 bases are TGCGCCAGCAGCCGACCGACAACCAACACTGAAGCTTTCTTT. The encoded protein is CASSRPTTNTEAFF.

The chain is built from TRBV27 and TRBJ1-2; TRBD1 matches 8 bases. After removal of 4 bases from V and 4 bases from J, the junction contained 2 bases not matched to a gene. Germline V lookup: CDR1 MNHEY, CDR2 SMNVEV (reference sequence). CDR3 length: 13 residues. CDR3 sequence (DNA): TGTGCCAGCAGTTCAACAGGGGGCTATGGCTACACCTTC. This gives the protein CASSSTGGYGYTF.

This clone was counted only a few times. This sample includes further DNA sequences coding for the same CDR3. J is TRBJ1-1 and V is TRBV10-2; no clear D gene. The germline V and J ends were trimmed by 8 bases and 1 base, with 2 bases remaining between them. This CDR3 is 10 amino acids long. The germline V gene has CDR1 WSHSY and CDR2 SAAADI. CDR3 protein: CASRNTEAFF. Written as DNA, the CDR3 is TGCGCCAGCCGGAACACTGAAGCTTTCTTT.

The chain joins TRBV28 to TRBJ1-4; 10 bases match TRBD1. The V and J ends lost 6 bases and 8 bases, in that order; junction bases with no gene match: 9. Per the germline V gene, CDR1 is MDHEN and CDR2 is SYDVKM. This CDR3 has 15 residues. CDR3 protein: CASSPGTGVGEKLFF. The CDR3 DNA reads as TGTGCCAGCAGCCCAGGGACAGGGGTGGGGGAAAAACTGTTTTTT.